This entry describes one T cell receptor beta chain. At one of its ends the junction is not consistent with the germline gene, which may arise from a read error. Clones were sequenced by immunoSEQ multiplex PCR, and TCRdb holds only the in-frame ones, with some missing. The sample contains 90,000 or so clones, 88% of which appear only once. The sample is drawn from a study of control samples from healthy donors and cancer patients. The CDR3 extends over 13 amino acids. Germline V gene lookup returns CDR1 SGHRS and CDR2 YFSETQ. The chain uses TRBV5-1 and TRBJ1-2; the D gene is possibly TRBD1 (5 bases). The specimen sequenced was blood. This clonotype was sampled from a woman in her seventies in good health. CDR3 in DNA: TGCGCCAGCAGCCCCCAGGGAAACTATGGCCACACCTTC. It yields the protein CASSPQGNYGHTF.